This T cell receptor beta chain was recovered during a study of blood T cell repertoires in COVID-19. Study-wide background: Sample material is recorded as cDNA or gDNA derived from T cells, B-cell-depleted T cells, or PBMCs.

Clones were read by immunoSEQ multiplex PCR, and TCRdb kept only the in-frame ones, dropping some. This repertoire shows tens of thousands of clones, 88% found once; its top ten account for about 4.4%. The CDR3 is 15 residues long. The J segment lost 1 base and the V segment lost 9 bases, leaving 8 bases of the junction unmatched. Germline V CDR1 and CDR2: SGHDN, FVKESK. This TCR derives from a man aged 60 to 69 with acute or convalescent COVID-19. Sequencing was performed on peripheral blood. The rearrangement uses TRBV14 and TRBJ2-1; 8 bases map to TRBD1. The CDR3 spells CASDSGTGSYNEQFF. The CDR3 nucleotides are TGTGCCAGTGACTCCGGGACAGGTTCCTACAATGAGCAGTTCTTC.